Following are 20 T cell receptor beta chains from one sample sequenced in a study of CD4 T cells in relation to SARS-CoV-2 and coronaviruses. TCRdb's copy holds only in-frame clones and misses some; the assay was immunoSEQ multiplex PCR. The sample carries 20,000 to 25,000 clones, just under 70% recorded once. For these TCRs, the target antigens are not known. Before the COVID-19 pandemic, during about 2011-2019, CD4+ T cells were taken from unexposed donors. CD4+ T cells were isolated from the cells after around 10 days of culture. The specimen sequenced was CD4+ T cells from PBMCs, cultured in vitro. These receptor sequences come from a human donor in good health.

The chain uses TRBV5-1 and TRBJ1-1; D remains ambiguous. Trimming took off 2 bases at V and 2 bases at J, with 7 bases between the two ends. This CDR3 contains 13 residues. Germline V lookup: CDR1 SGHRS, CDR2 YFSETQ. The CDR3 loop is CASSFNPNTEAFF. For the CDR3, the DNA is TGCGCCAGCAGCTTCAATCCCAACACTGAAGCTTTCTTT.

The chain employs TRBV4-2 and TRBJ2-3; the match to TRBD1 covers 8 bases. V lost 0 bases and J lost 5; bases outside the gene matches: 13. CDR3 length: 18 residues. Germline loops: CDR1 LGHNA, CDR2 YNFKEQ. DNA for the CDR3: TGTGCCAGCAGCCAAGATAGGAGGACAGGGTCTCGGGGAGATACGCAGTATTTT. It specifies CASSQDRRTGSRGDTQYF.

The genes are TRBV6-1 and TRBJ2-6; possible D gene TRBD2, 6 bases. V was trimmed by 3 bases and J by 4 bases, leaving 10 bases between them. The CDR3 contains 15 residues. Per the germline V gene, CDR1 is MNHNS and CDR2 is SASEGT. The CDR3 nucleotides are TGTGCCAGCAGTGATGCGGGGTACGGGGCCAACGTCCTGACTTTC. It encodes CASSDAGYGANVLTF.

The gene calls are TRBV4-1 and TRBJ2-5; 9 bases are a match to TRBD1. Germline V gene lookup returns CDR1 MGHRA and CDR2 YSYEKL. Trimming took 3 bases from V and 4 from J; bases not matched to a gene: 6. This CDR3 spans 15 amino acids. The CDR3 spells CASSHPGQGGETQYF. The CDR3 DNA follows: TGCGCCAGCAGCCACCCGGGACAGGGTGGAGAGACCCAGTACTTC.

V and J are TRBV19 and TRBJ1-1; 8 nucleotides align to TRBD1. This CDR3 has 16 residues. V was pared by 1 base and J by 4 bases, with 8 bases of the junction left unmatched. From germline, CDR1 is LNHDA and CDR2 SQIVND (reference sequence). CDR3 in DNA: TGTGCCAGTAGTATAGGAGGACAGGGAAGACGCACTGAAGCTTTCTTT. This encodes CASSIGGQGRRTEAFF. The variable domain in full, with the rest retrieved from reference TRBV19 and TRBJ1-1, is DGGITQSPKYLFRKEGQNVTLSCEQNLNHDAMYWYRQDPGQGLRLIYYSQIVNDFQKGDIAEGYSVSREKKESFPLTVTSAQKNPTAFYLCASSIGGQGRRTEAFFGQGTRLTVV.

The chain employs TRBV11-2 and TRBJ2-7; D not certain. The CDR3 loop spans 12 amino acids. Per germline, CDR1 SGHAT and CDR2 FQNNGV. The V end lost 3 bases, the J end lost 2 bases, and 5 bases lay between the germline ends. The chain's CDR3 is CASSLGTYEQYF. The CDR3 DNA reads as TGTGCCAGCAGCTTGGGCACCTACGAGCAGTACTTC. Looking up the rest from reference TRBV11-2 and TRBJ2-7 gives the full variable domain: EAGVAQSPRYKIIEKRQSVAFWCNPISGHATLYWYQQILGQGPKLLIQFQNNGVVDDSQLPKDRFSAERLKGVDSTLKIQPAKLEDSAVYLCASSLGTYEQYFGPGTRLTVT.

The V and J genes are TRBV7-3 and TRBJ2-2, with D unclear. This CDR3 contains 15 residues. CDR1 and CDR2 from the germline V gene are SGHTA and FQGTGA. V gave up 5 bases and J gave up 4 bases, with 14 bases separating them. The CDR3 here is CASSPTTRGTGELFF. CDR3 nucleotide sequence: TGTGCCAGCAGCCCGACAACCCGCGGCACCGGGGAGCTGTTTTTT.

The chain uses TRBV5-4 and TRBJ2-1, with D perhaps TRBD1 or TRBD2 (7 bases each). CDR3 length: 19 amino acids. V lost 5 bases and J lost 4, with 28 bases in between. CDR1 SGHNT and CDR2 YYREEE come from the germline V gene (reference sequence). The CDR3 here is CASSSRQGGSTLVYNEQFF. The CDR3 coding sequence is TGTGCCAGCAGTAGTCGACAGGGAGGGTCGACTCTCGTATACAATGAGCAGTTCTTC.

The chain recombines TRBV2 with TRBJ1-6; TRBD1 is a possible D gene (5 bases). Trimming shortened V by 8 bases and J by 9 bases, and 20 bases separated the two germline ends. CDR3 length: 15 amino acids. From germline, CDR1 is SNHLY and CDR2 FYNNEI. In nucleotides, the CDR3 is TGTGCCAGCGGGGAGACAGAAACCGGAGCTTCACCCCTCCACTTT. Amino acid sequence: CASGETETGASPLHF.

A few counts support this clone. The chain employs TRBV5-1 and TRBJ2-3, with D possibly being TRBD2 (6 bases). The V end lost 0 bases, the J end lost 0 bases, and 11 bases lay between the germline ends. Germline V CDR1 and CDR2: SGHRS, YFSETQ. The CDR3 runs to 16 residues. The CDR3 DNA reads TGCGCCAGCAGCTTGGACGGGGGAGGTAGCACAGATACGCAGTATTTT. It yields the protein CASSLDGGGSTDTQYF.

This clone turned up a few times. The chain employs TRBV5-1 and TRBJ2-3; D is unclear. Germline CDR1 is SGHRS and CDR2 is YFSETQ. This CDR3 has 16 amino acids. V was trimmed by 1 base and J by 3 bases, leaving 15 bases between them. CDR3 in DNA: TGCGCCAGCAGCTTGACTACCTCAGCAGGTACAGATACGCAGTATTTT. It specifies CASSLTTSAGTDTQYF.

This chain uses TRBV6-5 with TRBJ2-7, with TRBD1 as a possible D gene (5 bases). Deletions cut 2 bases from V and 2 bases from J, with 10 bases between. The V gene's germline CDR1 is MNHEY and CDR2 SVGAGI. This CDR3 spans 14 amino acids. Here the CDR3 DNA reads TGTGCCAGCAGTTACCTGACAGCGACCTACGAGCAGTACTTC. It yields the protein CASSYLTATYEQYF.

The table lists this clone with a count of one. The chain combines TRBV5-1 with TRBJ2-7, with TRBD2 as a possible D gene (5 bases). The germline V and J ends were trimmed by 0 bases and 5 bases, with 15 bases remaining between them. The CDR3 sequence is 15 residues long. Germline V lookup: CDR1 SGHRS, CDR2 YFSETQ. The CDR3 DNA sequence: TGCGCCAGCAGCTTGGCCGGGGATGGCCTCAACGAGCAGTACTTC. Translating it yields CASSLAGDGLNEQYF.

A few counts support this clone. This same CDR3 is encoded by further DNA sequences in the sample. This chain joins TRBV5-1 and TRBJ1-4, with a tentative D call TRBD1 (6 bases). This CDR3 spans 14 amino acids. Deletions cut 3 bases from V and 3 bases from J, with 9 bases between. Germline V CDR1 and CDR2: SGHRS, YFSETQ. The chain's CDR3 is CASSSGEANEKLFF. The CDR3 coding sequence is TGCGCCAGCAGCTCAGGGGAGGCTAATGAAAAACTGTTTTTT.

In nucleotides, the CDR3 is TGTGCCAGCAGCTTAGCCCCGGGACTAGCCTCACACAATGAGCAGTTCTTC. Amino acid sequence: CASSLAPGLASHNEQFF. The rearrangement links TRBV7-6 to TRBJ2-1; 9 bases are shared with TRBD2. CDR1 is SGHVS and CDR2 is FNYEAQ in the germline V gene. This CDR3 region has 17 residues. The junction had 8 bases not matched to a gene; V was cut back by 0 bases and J by 5 bases.

Concerning this clone: A read error may account for a junction end that differs from germline. This chain links TRBV10-3 with TRBJ2-7; D is uncertain. The CDR3 has 11 amino acids. Germline loops: CDR1 ENHRY, CDR2 SYGVKD. Here the CDR3 DNA reads TGTGCCATCAGTGAGTCCCTGCTAGTGCACTTC. This codes for CAISESLLVHF.

The chain has TRBV7-8 and TRBJ2-1; a possible D gene is TRBD2 (6 bases). CDR1 and CDR2 (germline): SGHVS, FQNEAQ. CDR3 length: 16 amino acids. The V end lost 5 bases, the J end lost 2 bases, and 16 bases lay between the germline ends. CDR3 amino acids: CASSRLGGRTYNEQFF. In DNA, the CDR3 is TGTGCCAGCAGCCGCCTGGGGGGTAGAACCTACAATGAGCAGTTCTTC.

The V call is TRBV7-3, the J call TRBJ2-7, with TRBD1 matching 7 bases. Germline CDR1 reads SGHTA; CDR2 reads FQGTGA. The CDR3 has 15 amino acids. V was pared by 1 base and J by 3 bases, with 6 bases of the junction left unmatched. The CDR3, as DNA: TGTGCCAGCAGCTTAAGGTCGGGACAGAACTACGAGCAGTACTTC. Its protein product is CASSLRSGQNYEQYF.

V is TRBV11-2 and J is TRBJ2-6; 7 bases align to TRBD2. The trim removed 5 bases at V and 3 bases at J, leaving 4 bases unmatched. This CDR3 comprises 15 residues. CDR1 and CDR2 from the germline V gene are SGHAT and FQNNGV. This CDR3 reads CASSLGGFGANVLTF. CDR3 DNA sequence: TGTGCCAGCAGCCTCGGGGGGTTTGGGGCCAACGTCCTGACTTTC.

The rearrangement links TRBV5-4 to TRBJ2-3; D is undetermined. The CDR3 spans 12 residues. Between the trimmed V and J ends, which lost 1 base and 4 bases, there was a span of 4 bases. Per the germline V gene, CDR1 is SGHNT and CDR2 is YYREEE (reference sequence). CDR3 nucleotides: TGTGCCAGCAGCTTGAGGTCAGATACGCAGTATTTT. Translating it yields CASSLRSDTQYF.